These 20 T cell receptor beta chains originate from one sample sequenced in a study of identical twins. One entry per CDR3 protein, called by TCRdb with MiXCR from the 5' RACE reads. The data show approximately 670,000 distinct CDR3 sequences, 6.1% seen once. Sequencing used naive T cells sorted from blood. The receptor set was obtained from a man between 18 and 35 years old in good health.

This clonotype has just a few counts. The rearrangement uses TRBV27 and TRBJ2-2; TRBD1 is a possible D gene (6 bases). The germline gives CDR1 MNHEY, CDR2 SMNVEV (reference sequence). The germline V and J ends were trimmed by 8 bases and 1 base, with 8 bases remaining between them. The CDR3 is 13 amino acids. The CDR3 bases are TGTGCCAGCCGGACAGAGAACACCGGGGAGCTGTTTTTT. It specifies CASRTENTGELFF.

This clonotype has more than one count but fewer than ten. The chain combines TRBV10-1 with TRBJ2-3; the D call may be TRBD1 or TRBD2 (5 bases each). Germline assignment: CDR1 WNHNN and CDR2 SYGVQD (reference sequence). V shed 4 bases and J shed 3 bases, with 17 bases lying between them. The CDR3 consists of 16 residues. The CDR3 protein is CASSAVEGLRTDTQYF. DNA of the CDR3: TGCGCCAGCAGTGCTGTAGAGGGGCTGAGGACAGATACGCAGTATTTT.

This clonotype was observed a few times. The V gene is TRBV21-1, the J gene TRBJ2-7; TRBD2 was called by the table and not checked on the DNA. TRBV21-1 is labeled a pseudogene. The CDR3 covers 17 residues. In DNA, the CDR3 is TGTGCCAGCAGCAAAGCTTTTAGGACTAGCGGGAGCTGGGAGCAGTACGTC. Translating it yields CASSKAFRTSGSWEQYV.

The genes are TRBV6-2 or TRBV6-3 and TRBJ2-5, with 9 bases identical to TRBD1. Germline trimming cut 5 bases from V and 10 bases from J; bases unmatched to any gene: 8. The germline CDR1 and CDR2 sequences are MNHEY and SVGEGT. CDR3 length equals 13 residues. This CDR3 reads CASSRTGDWDQYF. In nucleotides, the CDR3 is TGTGCCAGCAGTCGGACAGGGGACTGGGACCAGTACTTC.

This clonotype was observed a handful of times. The chain couples TRBV3-1 to TRBJ2-7; D is tentatively TRBD1 or TRBD2 (5 bases each). The V gene's germline CDR1 is LGHDT and CDR2 YNNKEL (reference sequence). V shed 0 bases and J shed 6 bases, with 9 bases lying between them. The CDR3 extends over 13 amino acids. CDR3 nucleotide sequence: TGTGCCAGCAGCCAAGATGGGACGGGCGAGCAGTACGTC. It yields the protein CASSQDGTGEQYV.

A note on this clonotype: Just one base apart from a much larger clone, this may be a read error. The chain is built from TRBV12-3 or TRBV12-4 and TRBJ1-6; TRBD1 might be the D (5 bases). The V and J ends lost 6 bases and 8 bases respectively, with 17 bases between them. CDR3 length equals 15 residues. The CDR3 DNA reads TGTGCCAGCAGAGGGGTCCCCCTTCGGGATTCACCCCTCCACTTT. It translates to CASRGVPLRDSPLHF.

This clonotype was observed at least ten times. The V and J genes are TRBV20-1 and TRBJ1-1, with a weak D call TRBD1 (5 bases). Looked up from germline, CDR1 is DFQATT and CDR2 is SNEGSKA (reference sequence). The V and J ends lost 3 bases and 1 base respectively, with 18 bases between them. The CDR3 is made up of 16 amino acids. The CDR3 loop is CSARAVFRASNTEAFF. The CDR3 bases are TGCAGTGCTAGGGCTGTTTTCAGGGCGTCGAACACTGAAGCTTTCTTT.

This clonotype has a handful of counts. V usage is TRBV15 and J usage is TRBJ2-5; 7 bases map to TRBD1. The CDR3 is made up of 15 amino acids. CDR1 and CDR2 from the germline V gene are LNHNV and YYDKDF (reference sequence). After removal of 8 bases from V and 0 bases from J, the junction contained 9 bases not matched to a gene. The CDR3 bases are TGTGCCACCTGGGCAAATGACAGGGACCAAGAGACCCAGTACTTC. Its translation is CATWANDRDQETQYF.

This clonotype was seen many times. The chain couples TRBV28 to TRBJ2-4, with TRBD1 matching 10 bases. There are 16 residues in the CDR3. V shed 6 bases and J 3 bases; nucleotides not matched to a gene: 8. Germline lookup yields CDR1 MDHEN and CDR2 SYDVKM. CDR3 DNA sequence: TGTGCCAGCAGCCTAGACAGGGGGCGAATCAAAAACATTCAGTACTTC. Translated, it gives CASSLDRGRIKNIQYF.

This clonotype has more than one count but fewer than ten. The V and J genes are TRBV12-3 or TRBV12-4 and TRBJ2-5, with D perhaps matching TRBD1 (6 bases). Trimming stripped 3 bases from V and 5 bases from J, with 13 bases between. The CDR3 has 14 residues. The CDR3 region is CASSFNTGWETQYF. The CDR3 bases are TGTGCCAGCAGTTTTAATACAGGGTGGGAGACCCAGTACTTC.

The chain employs TRBV10-3 and TRBJ2-7; 9 bases fit TRBD1. V trimming: 4 bases; J trimming: 5 bases; junction bases outside the gene matches: 6. The CDR3 loop spans 14 amino acids. Germline V CDR1 and CDR2: ENHRY, SYGVKD. CDR3 in DNA: TGTGCCATCAGTGCGGGACAGGGCGTCAACGAGCAGTACTTC. Amino acid sequence: CAISAGQGVNEQYF.

This clonotype was recorded many times. The chain joins TRBV20-1 to TRBJ2-7; TRBD1 might be the D (5 bases). The CDR3 extends over 14 amino acids. Germline values: CDR1 DFQATT, CDR2 SNEGSKA (reference sequence). Trimming stripped 2 bases from V and 2 bases from J, with 13 bases between. CDR3 DNA sequence: TGCAGTGCTAGATCTCGACAGTTCGCCTACGAGCAGTACTTC. It is translated as CSARSRQFAYEQYF.

The sample holds many counts of this clonotype. V gene TRBV12-3 or TRBV12-4 combines with J gene TRBJ1-2; D uncertain. Trimming removed 6 bases at V and 7 bases at J, with 9 bases between. The CDR3 runs 11 residues. DNA for the CDR3: TGTGCCAGCAGCCTATGGGTTGGCTACACCTTC. Protein: CASSLWVGYTF.

This clonotype has at least ten counts. The gene calls are TRBV25-1 and TRBJ2-1; 10 nucleotides agree with TRBD2. This CDR3 spans 14 amino acids. CDR1 and CDR2 from the germline V gene are MGHDK and SYGVNS. The V and J ends lost 5 bases and 10 bases, in that order; junction bases with no gene match: 8. CDR3 amino acids: CASSRSGRGPEQFF. In DNA form, the CDR3 reads TGTGCCAGCAGTCGGAGCGGGAGGGGCCCCGAGCAGTTCTTC.

This sequence joins TRBV5-1 and TRBJ2-7; 7 bases fit TRBD1. CDR3 length: 15 amino acids. Germline-derived CDR1 and CDR2 are SGHRS and YFSETQ. Unmatched junction bases numbered 9, after V lost 4 bases and J lost 2 bases. The CDR3 spells CASSPGGAQTYEQYF. CDR3 nucleotide sequence: TGCGCCAGCAGCCCAGGGGGAGCGCAGACCTACGAGCAGTACTTC.

CDR3 in DNA: TGTGCCAGTAGCGGGAGCGATCTACGAAAGCAGTACGTC. This encodes CASSGSDLRKQYV. This chain uses TRBV28 with TRBJ2-7, with TRBD2 identical over 9 bases. CDR3 length equals 13 residues. Losses at the gene ends were 9 bases for V and 8 bases for J; bases not matched to a gene: 11. Germline CDR1 and CDR2: MDHEN and SYDVKM.

Many counts were recorded for this clonotype. The chain combines TRBV12-3 or TRBV12-4 with TRBJ1-4; 8 bases map to TRBD1. V was clipped by 6 bases and J by 13 bases; unmatched bases: 10. This CDR3 spans 13 amino acids. CDR3 nucleotides: TGTGCCAGCAGCCCCCCCGCCGGGACAGGACTGTTTTTT. Translation: CASSPPAGTGLFF.

This clonotype was recorded at least ten times. The V call is TRBV27, the J call TRBJ2-3; 7 nucleotides align to TRBD1. V trimming: 3 bases; J trimming: 6 bases; junction bases outside the gene matches: 9. Germline V gene sequence: CDR1 MNHEY, CDR2 SMNVEV (reference sequence). This CDR3 has 15 residues. The CDR3 sequence: CASSFGQGVSDTQYF. As DNA, the CDR3 is TGTGCCAGCAGTTTTGGGCAGGGGGTGTCGGATACGCAGTATTTT.

There are a few counts of this clonotype. V gene TRBV11-2 combines with J gene TRBJ1-4, with no clear D. The germline V gene has CDR1 SGHAT and CDR2 FQNNGV. This CDR3 spans 17 amino acids. The V gene lost 0 bases and the J gene lost 5 bases, with 16 bases spanning the gap. The CDR3 nucleotides are TGTGCCAGCAGCTTAGATCTTAACAGAGCGGGAAATGAAAAACTGTTTTTT. Its translation: CASSLDLNRAGNEKLFF.

This clonotype was counted at least ten times. The CDR3 nucleotides read TGTGCCACCAGCAGCATAACAGGGAACACCGGGGAGCTGTTTTTT. Its translation: CATSSITGNTGELFF. The V call is TRBV15, the J call TRBJ2-2; D may be TRBD1 (5 bases). In germline, CDR1 is LNHNV, CDR2 YYDKDF (reference sequence). V lost 3 bases, J lost 1 base, and 9 bases lay in between. This CDR3 region has 15 residues. The whole variable domain, filled in from reference TRBV15 and TRBJ2-2, reads DAMVIQNPRYQVTQFGKPVTLSCSQTLNHNVMYWYQQKSSQAPKLLFHYYDKDFNNEADTPDNFQSRRPNTSFCFLDIRSPGLGDTAMYLCATSSITGNTGELFFGEGSRLTVL.